The next 27 T cell receptor beta chains were all read from a single sample in a study of blood T cell repertoires in COVID-19. The data were produced by immunoSEQ multiplex PCR, yet TCRdb's version contains in-frame clones alone and is incomplete. Seen here are some 94,000 clones, around 87% observed once, and the top ten hold 0.85% to 1.2%. Sequences were obtained from peripheral blood. The source of these receptors is a human donor in a cohort sampled during active COVID-19.

CDR3: CSASDSPIRGTEAFF. DNA of the CDR3: TGCAGTGCTAGTGATTCACCTATCCGGGGCACTGAAGCTTTCTTT. The V gene is TRBV20-1, the J gene TRBJ1-1, with D unclear. Germline-derived CDR1 and CDR2 are DFQATT and SNEGSKA (reference sequence). The CDR3 spans 15 residues. V was trimmed by 3 bases and J by 4 bases, leaving 18 bases between them.

The chain employs TRBV7-9 and TRBJ2-7; a weak D match, TRBD1 (5 bases). The CDR3 spans 16 residues. V lost 2 bases and J 1 base, leaving 15 bases between the germline ends. Germline values: CDR1 SEHNR, CDR2 FQNEAQ (reference sequence). The CDR3 spells CASSLPTGSRSYEQYF. CDR3 bases: TGTGCCAGCAGCTTACCCACAGGATCACGTTCCTACGAGCAGTACTTC.

This clone showed up just a few times. V gene TRBV10-2 combines with J gene TRBJ1-5; D gene unclear. CDR3 length: 13 residues. The germline gives CDR1 WSHSY, CDR2 SAAADI. Trimming removed 4 bases at V and 2 bases at J, with 6 bases between. CDR3 in amino acids: CASSAGGNQPQHF. CDR3 DNA: TGCGCCAGCAGTGCCGGTGGCAATCAGCCCCAGCATTTT.

This clone has a count of ten or more. V usage is TRBV2 and J usage is TRBJ2-7; 8 bases are a match to TRBD1. This CDR3 has 14 amino acids. Germline values: CDR1 SNHLY, CDR2 FYNNEI. Losses at the gene ends were 4 bases for V and 5 bases for J; bases not matched to a gene: 7. The chain's CDR3 is CASSAPTGVHEQYF. CDR3 nucleotides: TGTGCCAGCAGTGCCCCGACAGGGGTCCACGAGCAGTACTTC.

CDR3 sequence: CASSLPQTEAFF. The CDR3 coding sequence is TGTGCCAGCAGTTTACCACAAACTGAAGCTTTCTTT. This chain connects TRBV12-3 or TRBV12-4 to TRBJ1-1; D is uncertain. CDR3 length: 12 residues. Trimming cost V 2 bases and J 5 bases, with 6 bases left between them.

The rearrangement uses TRBV5-1 and TRBJ2-1, with D possibly being TRBD1 (5 bases). The CDR3 extends over 14 amino acids. From germline, CDR1 is SGHRS and CDR2 YFSETQ. Trimming shortened V by 6 bases and J by 7 bases, and 17 bases separated the two germline ends. The CDR3 DNA sequence: TGCGCCAGCACCCCCCTAGGTGGACAAAATGAGCAGTTCTTC. Residues: CASTPLGGQNEQFF.

V gene TRBV30 combines with J gene TRBJ2-7; maybe TRBD2 (7 bases). V shed 5 bases and J shed 6 bases, with 14 bases lying between them. This CDR3 contains 12 residues. Germline CDR1 is GTSNPN and CDR2 is SVGIG (reference sequence). The CDR3 reads CAWRGGGFEQYF. DNA for the CDR3: TGTGCCTGGCGAGGGGGGGGGTTCGAGCAGTACTTC.

This sequence joins TRBV25-1 and TRBJ2-3; 11 bases align to TRBD2. The CDR3 has 15 residues. Looked up from germline, CDR1 is MGHDK and CDR2 is SYGVNS. Trimming removed 4 bases from V and 5 bases from J; junction bases left unmatched: 5. The CDR3 DNA reads as TGTGCCAGCAGTGTGACTAGCGGGAATAGAGATACGCAGTATTTT. Translation: CASSVTSGNRDTQYF. Combining the CDR3 with reference TRBV25-1 and TRBJ2-3 gives the whole variable domain EADIYQTPRYLVIGTGKKITLECSQTMGHDKMYWYQQDPGMELHLIHYSYGVNSTEKGDLSSESTVSRIRTEHFPLTLESARPSHTSQYLCASSVTSGNRDTQYFGPGTRLTVL.

The chain combines TRBV3-1 (or the pseudogene TRBV3-2) with TRBJ2-7, with D unresolved. V gave up 5 bases and J gave up 0 bases, with 11 bases separating them. The CDR3 has 14 residues. Germline values: CDR1 LGHDT, CDR2 YNNKEL (reference sequence). Here the CDR3 reads CASSKASTSYEQYF. As DNA, the CDR3 is TGTGCCAGCAGCAAAGCGTCTACCTCCTACGAGCAGTACTTC.

V is TRBV11-2 and J is TRBJ2-1, with D perhaps matching TRBD2 (6 bases). The CDR3 spans 15 residues. The germline V gene has CDR1 SGHAT and CDR2 FQNNGV. V was clipped by 5 bases and J by 4 bases, with 15 bases between them. The CDR3 is CASSPVGTGYNEQFF. The CDR3 coding sequence is TGTGCCAGCAGCCCAGTGGGGACTGGATACAATGAGCAGTTCTTC.

This sequence joins TRBV28 and TRBJ1-6; 10 bases line up with TRBD1. This CDR3 has 15 amino acids. The V gene end was trimmed by 6 bases and the J gene end by 7 bases; junction bases not matched to a gene: 6. The germline gives CDR1 MDHEN, CDR2 SYDVKM. CDR3 loop: CASSPWGQGNSPLHF. The CDR3 DNA sequence: TGTGCCAGCAGCCCCTGGGGACAGGGGAATTCACCCCTCCACTTT.

The chain couples TRBV19 to TRBJ2-1, with 7 positions matching TRBD1. With V trimmed by 5 bases and J by 0 bases, 1 base remained unmatched. Germline V CDR1 and CDR2: LNHDA, SQIVND (reference sequence). This CDR3 is 14 amino acids long. The CDR3 protein is CASSPGGSYNEQFF. CDR3 bases: TGTGCCAGTAGTCCAGGGGGCTCCTACAATGAGCAGTTCTTC.

This sequence joins TRBV5-5 and TRBJ1-1; no definite D call. The germline V gene encodes CDR1 SGHKS and CDR2 YYEKEE (reference sequence). The CDR3 is 18 residues long. The V end was cut by 3 bases, the J end by 0 bases, with 21 bases between. Here the CDR3 DNA reads TGTGCCAGCAGCTCTGGGTATGGGAGGGAGACTATGAACACTGAAGCTTTCTTT. It translates to CASSSGYGRETMNTEAFF.

The chain couples TRBV7-6 to TRBJ2-5; D unresolved. CDR1 SGHVS and CDR2 FNYEAQ come from the germline V gene. V shed 5 bases and J shed 5 bases, with 15 bases lying between them. The CDR3 has 14 amino acids. The CDR3 bases are TGTGCCAGCAGCCCTAGTTTACGGCCGGAGACCCAGTACTTC. It yields the protein CASSPSLRPETQYF.

The rearrangement joins TRBV7-9 to TRBJ1-1; D ambiguous. From germline, CDR1 is SEHNR and CDR2 FQNEAQ (reference sequence). The V end lost 6 bases, the J end lost 3 bases, and 5 bases lay between the germline ends. There are 11 residues in the CDR3. The CDR3 nucleotides read TGTGCCAGCAGTGCGGACACTGAAGCTTTCTTT. It translates to CASSADTEAFF.

The chain has TRBV18 and TRBJ2-5; D is perhaps TRBD2 (6 bases). Germline V gene lookup returns CDR1 KGHSH and CDR2 LQKENI. Deletions cut 2 bases from V and 4 bases from J, with 11 bases between. This CDR3 comprises 14 residues. CDR3 DNA sequence: TGTGCCAGCTCACCATCTAAGGAGGGAGAGACCCAGTACTTC. It is translated as CASSPSKEGETQYF.

This chain links TRBV5-1 with TRBJ2-3; 7 bases are shared with TRBD2. Per the germline V gene, CDR1 is SGHRS and CDR2 is YFSETQ. V lost 5 bases to trimming and J lost 11 bases; unmatched junction nucleotides: 20. This CDR3 has 16 amino acids. The CDR3 loop reads CASRIRRDYRLEKQYF. CDR3 nucleotide sequence: TGCGCCAGCAGAATCCGCCGGGACTACCGATTGGAGAAGCAGTATTTT.

The chain carries TRBV29-1 and TRBJ2-5, with D perhaps TRBD2 (5 bases). Germline V gene sequence: CDR1 SQVTM, CDR2 ANQGSEA. The CDR3 has 12 amino acids. V was cut by 4 bases and J by 5 bases, with 11 bases left in between. The DNA for the CDR3 is TGCAGCGTTGTGAGGGTTAAGGAGACCCAGTACTTC. Protein: CSVVRVKETQYF. The variable domain in full, completed from reference TRBV29-1 and TRBJ2-5, reads SAVISQKPSRDICQRGTSLTIQCQVDSQVTMMFWYRQQPGQSLTLIATANQGSEATYESGFVIDKFPISRPNLTFSTLTVSNMSPEDSSIYLCSVVRVKETQYFGPGTRLLVL.

V gene TRBV9 combines with J gene TRBJ2-3; unclear D gene. Germline V CDR1 and CDR2: SGDLS, YYNGEE. Trimming shortened V by 0 bases and J by 1 base, and 6 bases separated the two germline ends. This CDR3 has 14 amino acids. This CDR3 is CASSVAPGTDTQYF. In DNA, the CDR3 is TGTGCCAGCAGCGTAGCCCCTGGCACAGATACGCAGTATTTT.

This clone was counted between two and nine times. V and J are TRBV27 and TRBJ2-7; TRBD1 is a possible D gene (5 bases). CDR3 size: 12 residues. Germline CDR1 reads MNHEY; CDR2 reads SMNVEV (reference sequence). V shed 7 bases and J shed 6 bases, with 13 bases lying between them. The CDR3 loop reads CASTTPQGEQYF. The CDR3 region has the DNA TGTGCCAGCACCACCCCCCAGGGCGAGCAGTACTTC.

The V call is TRBV28, the J call TRBJ2-3, with D possibly matching TRBD1 (6 bases). V was pared by 5 bases and J by 1 base, with 16 bases between. Germline CDR1 reads MDHEN; CDR2 reads SYDVKM. CDR3 size: 16 residues. DNA of the CDR3: TGTGCCAGCAGTCCTTTAGGGGGAGTGGGCACAGATACGCAGTATTTT. Protein: CASSPLGGVGTDTQYF.

This chain links TRBV7-8 with TRBJ2-2; 9 nucleotides agree with TRBD1. Trimming removed 0 bases from V and 3 bases from J; junction bases left unmatched: 2. The CDR3 has 16 residues. Germline V lookup: CDR1 SGHVS, CDR2 FQNEAQ. The CDR3, as DNA: TGTGCCAGCAGCTTAGCCGGGACAGGGTACACCGGGGAGCTGTTTTTT. Amino acids: CASSLAGTGYTGELFF. Variable domain in full (rest from reference TRBV7-8 and TRBJ2-2): GAGVSQSPRYKVAKRGQDVALRCDPISGHVSLFWYQQALGQGPEFLTYFQNEAQLDKSGLPSDRFFAERPEGSVSTLKIQRTQQEDSAVYLCASSLAGTGYTGELFFGEGSRLTVL.

The chain employs TRBV6-5 and TRBJ2-7, with 11 positions matching TRBD2. The trim removed 6 bases at V and 0 bases at J, leaving 1 base unmatched. Germline V gene lookup returns CDR1 MNHEY and CDR2 SVGAGI. This CDR3 is built from 14 residues. The CDR3 protein is CASRGTSGSYEQYF. For the CDR3, the DNA is TGTGCCAGCAGGGGGACTAGCGGCTCCTACGAGCAGTACTTC.

This sequence joins TRBV6-5 and TRBJ1-6, with 8 bases matching TRBD1. This CDR3 is built from 16 residues. V shed 0 bases and J 9 bases; nucleotides not matched to a gene: 7. Per germline, CDR1 MNHEY and CDR2 SVGAGI. The CDR3 loop is CASSYSADRGVSPLHF. The CDR3 nucleotides read TGTGCCAGCAGTTACTCAGCCGACAGGGGTGTTTCACCCCTCCACTTT.

The chain links TRBV6-6 to TRBJ1-2; 7 bases map to TRBD1. The CDR3 runs 13 residues. Germline CDR1 reads MNHNY; CDR2 reads SVGAGI (reference sequence). Trimming removed 6 bases from V and 3 bases from J; junction bases left unmatched: 4. DNA for the CDR3: TGTGCCAGCAGCTCCGACAGGGACTATGGCTACACCTTC. Translated, it gives CASSSDRDYGYTF.

V gene TRBV11-2 combines with J gene TRBJ2-1, with TRBD2 identical over 7 bases. The CDR3 is 15 residues long. Germline CDR1 is SGHAT and CDR2 is FQNNGV. Trimming cost V 5 bases and J 1 base; bases outside gene matches: 5. CDR3 amino acids: CASSGPGLSYNEQFF. DNA of the CDR3: TGTGCCAGCAGCGGGCCGGGACTATCCTACAATGAGCAGTTCTTC.

This chain links TRBV27 with TRBJ1-1; TRBD1 aligns across 7 bases. The CDR3 contains 14 residues. V shed 7 bases, J shed 1 base, and the junction held 6 bases outside the gene matches. CDR1 and CDR2 (germline): MNHEY, SMNVEV (reference sequence). CDR3 bases: TGTGCCAGCACCCTAGGGGACAGGAACACTGAAGCTTTCTTT. Translation gives CASTLGDRNTEAFF.